The 19 T cell receptor beta chains in this list originate from one sample, sequenced in a study of response to subunit inactivated influenza vaccine. TCRdb re-called the RT-PCR reads through MiXCR, storing one row per CDR3 protein. The data contain under 550,000 distinct CDR3 sequences, about 7.6% of them singletons. The sample in question was PBMCs from blood, obtained about 23 months after vaccination. These receptors all come from a man in his fifties or sixties who received an inactivated influenza vaccine.

V gene TRBV12-3 or TRBV12-4 combines with J gene TRBJ1-5; no clear D gene. Trimming pared 3 bases from V and 3 bases from J, leaving 12 bases between. The CDR3 is 15 amino acids. CDR3 in amino acids: CASSLRQAINQPQHF. The CDR3 coding sequence is TGTGCCAGCAGTTTGAGGCAGGCGATCAATCAGCCCCAGCATTTT.

The table lists this clonotype with many counts. The J gene is TRBJ1-1, the V gene TRBV6-2 or TRBV6-3; D not certain. Deletions cut 0 bases from V and 3 bases from J, with 8 bases between. The V gene's germline CDR1 is MNHEY and CDR2 SVGEGT. The CDR3 consists of 14 residues. As DNA, the CDR3 is TGTGCCAGCAGTTACTCGGAACTGTACACTGAAGCTTTCTTT. It yields the protein CASSYSELYTEAFF.

This clonotype was picked up a small number of times. V and J are TRBV9 and TRBJ2-3; maybe TRBD2 (5 bases). The V gene's germline CDR1 is SGDLS and CDR2 YYNGEE. The CDR3 is made up of 17 amino acids. V was trimmed by 0 bases and J by 2 bases, leaving 16 bases between them. The CDR3: CASSVAPSGSHTDTQYF. CDR3 nucleotide sequence: TGTGCCAGCAGCGTAGCCCCCTCGGGGTCACACACAGATACGCAGTATTTT. Together with reference TRBV9 and TRBJ2-3, the CDR3 gives the full variable domain: DSGVTQTPKHLITATGQRVTLRCSPRSGDLSVYWYQQSLDQGLQFLIQYYNGEERAKGNILERFSAQQFPDLHSELNLSSLELGDSALYFCASSVAPSGSHTDTQYFGPGTRLTVL.

This clonotype came up a few times. This chain joins TRBV12-3 or TRBV12-4 and TRBJ2-2, with a possible D match to TRBD1 (6 bases). Between the trimmed V and J ends, which lost 3 bases and 4 bases, there was a span of 9 bases. CDR3 length: 14 amino acids. DNA of the CDR3: TGTGCCAGCAGTTTGGACAGAAGCACCGGGGAGCTGTTTTTT. It codes for CASSLDRSTGELFF.

This rearrangement joins TRBV2 to TRBJ2-7; perhaps D is TRBD1 or TRBD2 (5 bases each). The germline V and J ends were trimmed by 6 bases and 6 bases, with 18 bases remaining between them. Germline CDR1 reads SNHLY; CDR2 reads FYNNEI. The CDR3 is 14 residues long. CDR3 amino acids: CASSEGRRLSEQYF. The CDR3 bases are TGTGCCAGCAGCGAGGGGCGTAGGTTATCCGAGCAGTACTTC. Full variable domain (missing parts from reference TRBV2 and TRBJ2-7): EPEVTQTPSHQVTQMGQEVILRCVPISNHLYFYWYRQILGQKVEFLVSFYNNEISEKSEIFDDQFSVERPDGSNFTLKIRSTKLEDSAMYFCASSEGRRLSEQYFGPGTRLTVT.

This clonotype was detected a few times. V is TRBV10-1 and J is TRBJ2-3; D may match TRBD1 or TRBD2 (5 bases each). CDR1 is WNHNN, CDR2 SYGVQD, per germline (reference sequence). The CDR3 runs 16 residues. V was shortened by 4 bases and J by 4 bases, with 18 bases between the two germline ends. CDR3 residues: CASSGETSTGADTQYF. CDR3 nucleotide sequence: TGCGCCAGCAGTGGGGAGACGTCTACAGGCGCAGATACGCAGTATTTT.

Ten or more counts support this clonotype. V gene TRBV7-7 combines with J gene TRBJ1-1; 7 bases align to TRBD1. V was pared by 8 bases and J by 1 base, with 13 bases of the junction left unmatched. This CDR3 spans 16 amino acids. Germline V CDR1 and CDR2: SSHAT, FNYEAQ (reference sequence). The CDR3 sequence is CASQTGTGQENTEAFF. Written as DNA, the CDR3 is TGTGCCAGCCAGACCGGAACAGGACAGGAGAACACTGAAGCTTTCTTT.

Many counts were recorded for this clonotype. V usage is TRBV7-2 and J usage is TRBJ1-2; D call uncertain. The CDR3 totals 13 residues. V was pared by 2 bases and J by 0 bases, with 4 bases between. Per the germline V gene, CDR1 is SGHTA and CDR2 is FQGNSA. CDR3 in DNA: TGTGCCAGCAGCTTAAGGACTAACTATGGCTACACCTTC. The encoded protein is CASSLRTNYGYTF.

Comment on this clonotype: This may arise from a read error, as a much more abundant clone is one base away. This sequence joins TRBV6-5 and TRBJ2-7; tentatively, D is TRBD2 (6 bases). The CDR3 totals 14 residues. Germline-derived CDR1 and CDR2 are MNHEY and SVGAGI. Between the trimmed V and J ends, which lost 4 bases and 2 bases, there was a span of 12 bases. DNA for the CDR3: TGTGCCAGCAGTTGGACTATCGGCGCCTACGAGCAGTACTTC. Its protein is CASSWTIGAYEQYF.

In this sample, this clonotype turned up many times. The CDR3 sequence is CASQRATNEKLFF. The DNA of the CDR3 is TGTGCCAGTCAACGAGCAACTAATGAAAAACTGTTTTTT. The rearrangement links TRBV6-6 to TRBJ1-4; D is uncertain. Trimming stripped 9 bases from V and 0 bases from J, with 8 bases between. This CDR3 spans 13 amino acids. Per germline, CDR1 MNHNY and CDR2 SVGAGI (reference sequence).

There are many counts of this clonotype. The chain employs TRBV14 and TRBJ2-2; either TRBD1 or TRBD2 may supply D (5 bases each). This CDR3 comprises 14 residues. The ends were cut back, 9 bases at V and 4 bases at J, with 15 bases in the middle. CDR1 is SGHDN and CDR2 is FVKESK in the germline V gene. CDR3 sequence: CASARDLRTGELFF. DNA of the CDR3: TGTGCCAGTGCCCGGGACCTCCGCACCGGGGAGCTGTTTTTT.

V and J are TRBV12-3 or TRBV12-4 and TRBJ2-7; D tentatively reads TRBD1 or TRBD2 (6 bases each). The CDR3 consists of 13 residues. Trimming left V 5 bases short and J 7 bases short, with 15 bases between. The CDR3: CASSTGPGAEQYF. CDR3 coding DNA: TGTGCCAGCAGTACAGGGCCGGGAGCAGAGCAGTACTTC.

In its sample, this clonotype was seen many times. The J gene is TRBJ2-1, the V gene TRBV27; 8 nucleotides line up with TRBD2. The V segment lost 0 bases and the J segment 9 bases; nucleotides outside the gene matches: 10. The CDR3 length is 16 residues. Germline-derived CDR1 and CDR2 are MNHEY and SMNVEV (reference sequence). CDR3: CASSLSPGGSFLEQFF. CDR3 nucleotide sequence: TGTGCCAGCAGTTTATCTCCGGGAGGGAGCTTCCTTGAGCAGTTCTTC.

V is TRBV2 and J is TRBJ1-5; D gene uncertain. Trimming removed 0 bases at V and 3 bases at J, with 9 bases between. The germline CDR1 and CDR2 sequences are SNHLY and FYNNEI. The CDR3 runs to 15 residues. For the CDR3, the DNA is TGTGCCAGCAGTGAAGCAAGGGTTCCCAATCAGCCCCAGCATTTT. Its translation: CASSEARVPNQPQHF.

This clonotype was detected only a few times. The rearrangement uses TRBV12-3 or TRBV12-4 and TRBJ2-1; 9 nucleotides match TRBD2. J lost 8 bases, V lost 5 bases, and 13 bases had no gene match. The CDR3 length is 16 residues. CDR3: CASSLVARGGGYEQFF. The CDR3 nucleotides are TGTGCCAGCAGTCTCGTGGCGCGGGGGGGTGGGTATGAGCAGTTCTTC.

The V and J genes are TRBV4-1 and TRBJ2-2; D is undetermined. Deletions cut 1 base from V and 5 bases from J, with 11 bases between. The CDR3 has 15 residues. The V gene's germline CDR1 is MGHRA and CDR2 YSYEKL. CDR3 nucleotide sequence: TGCGCCAGCAGCCAAGGAATCGTGGTTACCGGGGAGCTGTTTTTT. Translation gives CASSQGIVVTGELFF.

This clonotype was counted between two and nine times. This rearrangement joins TRBV30 to TRBJ2-3, with 9 bases that match TRBD1. Germline trimming cut 3 bases from V and 14 bases from J; bases unmatched to any gene: 15. CDR3 length: 14 residues. Germline V gene lookup returns CDR1 GTSNPN and CDR2 SVGIG (reference sequence). In DNA form, the CDR3 reads TGTGCCTGGAGGGCGGGACAGGGTTCCCCGCGCGTGTATTTT. As protein: CAWRAGQGSPRVYF.

This clonotype was counted ten times or more. The rearrangement uses TRBV25-1 and TRBJ2-7; TRBD1 matches 9 bases. CDR3 length equals 12 residues. Germline loops: CDR1 MGHDK, CDR2 SYGVNS. Trimming took 7 bases from V and 6 from J; bases not matched to a gene: 4. The DNA of the CDR3 is TGTGCCAGCACCGGGACAGGGCTCGAGCAGTACTTC. Translated: CASTGTGLEQYF.

To note about this clonotype: The junction differs from germline at one of its ends, possibly a read error. This rearrangement joins TRBV5-1 to TRBJ1-1; D is uncertain. Germline V CDR1 and CDR2: SGHRS, YFSETQ. This CDR3 is 13 amino acids long. The CDR3 coding sequence is TGCGACAGCAGCTTCGTCGGGCGGGCTGAAGCTTTCTTT. It specifies CDSSFVGRAEAFF.